This T cell receptor beta chain derives from a study of Ad26.COV2.S vaccination and SARS-CoV-2 variants. Findings and limits, study-wide: For non-spike TCRs, breadth in vaccine recipients resembled that in placebo recipients.

CDR3 length: 17 residues. After removal of 4 bases from V and 1 base from J, the junction contained 9 bases not matched to a gene. The germline CDR1 and CDR2 sequences are LNHDA and SQIVND (reference sequence). Details on this clone: Its antigen is unidentified.

Treatment noted: around 19 received Ad26.COV2.S at low or high dose, single or two shots; about 5 received placebo; per-sample allocation not given. The investigators took samples on day 63 after the first vaccine or placebo injection. Aged 18-55 years, donor was enrolled in Boston in the early 2020s. Generated by immunoSEQ multiplex PCR, the TCRdb table keeps only in-frame clones and is missing some. The table lists fewer than 400,000 clones, roughly nine tenths of them singletons. This chain links TRBV19 with TRBJ1-3, with 8 bases identical to TRBD1. Material: peripheral blood, obtained in a trial of Ad26.COV2.S vaccine versus placebo. The origin of this receptor is a person aged 18 to 59 who received the Ad26.COV2.S COVID-19 vaccine or a placebo. CDR3: CASSRRGQVISGNTIYF. In nucleotides, the CDR3 is TGTGCCAGTAGTAGGAGGGGACAGGTCATTTCTGGAAACACCATATATTTT.